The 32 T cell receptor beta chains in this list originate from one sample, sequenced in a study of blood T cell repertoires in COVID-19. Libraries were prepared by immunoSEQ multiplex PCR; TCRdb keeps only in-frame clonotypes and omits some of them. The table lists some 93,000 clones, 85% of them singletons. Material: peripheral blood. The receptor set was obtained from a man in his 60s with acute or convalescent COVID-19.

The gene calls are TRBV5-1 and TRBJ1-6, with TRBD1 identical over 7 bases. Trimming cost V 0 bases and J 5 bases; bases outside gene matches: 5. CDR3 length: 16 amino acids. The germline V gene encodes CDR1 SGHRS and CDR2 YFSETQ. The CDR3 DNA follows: TGCGCCAGCAGCTTGGGAGGGGGCTTGGATAATTCACCCCTCCACTTT. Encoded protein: CASSLGGGLDNSPLHF. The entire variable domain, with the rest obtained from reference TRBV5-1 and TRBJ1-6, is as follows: KAGVTQTPRYLIKTRGQQVTLSCSPISGHRSVSWYQQTPGQGLQFLFEYFSETQRNKGNFPGRFSGRQFSNSRSEMNVSTLELGDSALYLCASSLGGGLDNSPLHFGNGTRLTVT.

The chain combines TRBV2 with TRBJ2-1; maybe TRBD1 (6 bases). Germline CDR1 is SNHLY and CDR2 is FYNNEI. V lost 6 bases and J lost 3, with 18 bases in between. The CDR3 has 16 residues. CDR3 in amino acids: CASRAPGQTFYNEQFF. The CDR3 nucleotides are TGTGCCAGCAGAGCGCCGGGACAAACATTCTACAATGAGCAGTTCTTC. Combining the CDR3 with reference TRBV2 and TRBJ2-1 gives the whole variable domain EPEVTQTPSHQVTQMGQEVILRCVPISNHLYFYWYRQILGQKVEFLVSFYNNEISEKSEIFDDQFSVERPDGSNFTLKIRSTKLEDSAMYFCASRAPGQTFYNEQFFGPGTRLTVL.

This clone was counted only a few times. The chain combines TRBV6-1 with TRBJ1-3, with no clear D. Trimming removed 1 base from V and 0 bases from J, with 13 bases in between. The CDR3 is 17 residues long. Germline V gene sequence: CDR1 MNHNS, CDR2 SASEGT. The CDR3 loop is CASSEGTADLSGNTIYF. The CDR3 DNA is TGTGCCAGCAGTGAAGGCACAGCTGACCTCTCTGGAAACACCATATATTTT.

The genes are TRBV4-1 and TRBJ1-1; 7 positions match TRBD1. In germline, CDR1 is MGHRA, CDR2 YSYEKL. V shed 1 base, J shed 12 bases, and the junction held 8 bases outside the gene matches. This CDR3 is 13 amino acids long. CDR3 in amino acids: CASSQAGQAQSFF. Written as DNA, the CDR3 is TGCGCCAGCAGCCAAGCAGGACAGGCCCAATCTTTCTTT.

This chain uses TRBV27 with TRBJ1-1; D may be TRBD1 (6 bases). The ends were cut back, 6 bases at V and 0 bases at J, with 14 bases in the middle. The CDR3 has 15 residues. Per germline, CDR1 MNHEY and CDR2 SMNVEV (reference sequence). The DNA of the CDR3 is TGTGCCAGCAGAGAAAATGGGGGCTTGAACACTGAAGCTTTCTTT. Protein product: CASRENGGLNTEAFF.

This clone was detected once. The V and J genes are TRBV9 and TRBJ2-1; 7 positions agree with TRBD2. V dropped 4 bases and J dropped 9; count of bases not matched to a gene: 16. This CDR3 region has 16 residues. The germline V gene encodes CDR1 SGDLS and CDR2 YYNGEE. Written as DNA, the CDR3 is TGTGCCAGCAGCTCCCCGGTGGTAGCGGGCCCGAGTGAGCAGTTCTTC. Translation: CASSSPVVAGPSEQFF. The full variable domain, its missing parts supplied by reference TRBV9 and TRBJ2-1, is DSGVTQTPKHLITATGQRVTLRCSPRSGDLSVYWYQQSLDQGLQFLIQYYNGEERAKGNILERFSAQQFPDLHSELNLSSLELGDSALYFCASSSPVVAGPSEQFFGPGTRLTVL.

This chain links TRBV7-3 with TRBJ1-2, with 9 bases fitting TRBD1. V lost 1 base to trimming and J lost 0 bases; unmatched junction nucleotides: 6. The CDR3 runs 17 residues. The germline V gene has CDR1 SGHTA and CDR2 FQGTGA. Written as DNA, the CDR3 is TGTGCCAGCAGCTTAAGGACAGGGGACGGGTCTAACTATGGCTACACCTTC. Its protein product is CASSLRTGDGSNYGYTF.

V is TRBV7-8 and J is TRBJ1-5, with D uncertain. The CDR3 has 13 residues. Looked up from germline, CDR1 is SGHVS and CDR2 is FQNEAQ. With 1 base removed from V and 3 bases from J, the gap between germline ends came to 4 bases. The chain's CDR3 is CASSLGYNQPQHF. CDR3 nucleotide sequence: TGTGCCAGCAGCTTAGGCTACAATCAGCCCCAGCATTTT.

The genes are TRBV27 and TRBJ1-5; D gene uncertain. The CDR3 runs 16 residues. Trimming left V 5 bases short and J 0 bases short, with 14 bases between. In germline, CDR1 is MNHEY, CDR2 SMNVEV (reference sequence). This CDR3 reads CASSLRGYDSNQPQHF. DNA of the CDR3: TGTGCCAGCAGTCTCCGAGGATATGATAGCAATCAGCCCCAGCATTTT.

The CDR3 loop reads CASREEIAVGGYTF. The DNA for the CDR3 is TGCGCCAGCAGGGAAGAGATAGCCGTGGGTGGCTACACCTTC. The rearrangement uses TRBV5-1 and TRBJ1-2, with D uncertain. Trimming removed 5 bases at V and 7 bases at J, with 18 bases between. This CDR3 region has 14 residues. Germline CDR1 and CDR2: SGHRS and YFSETQ.

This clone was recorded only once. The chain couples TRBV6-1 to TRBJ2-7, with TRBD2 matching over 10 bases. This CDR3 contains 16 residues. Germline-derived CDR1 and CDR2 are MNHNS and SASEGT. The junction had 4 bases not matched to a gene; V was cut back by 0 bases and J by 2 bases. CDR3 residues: CASSEALSGRAYEQYF. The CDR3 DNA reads TGTGCCAGCAGTGAAGCGTTGAGCGGGAGGGCCTACGAGCAGTACTTC.

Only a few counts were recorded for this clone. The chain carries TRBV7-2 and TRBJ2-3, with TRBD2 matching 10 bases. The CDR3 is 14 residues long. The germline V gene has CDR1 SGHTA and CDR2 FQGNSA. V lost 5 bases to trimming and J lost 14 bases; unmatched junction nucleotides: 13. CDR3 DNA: TGTGCCAGCAGCGCGGGACCTAGCGGGGGTATCCGGTATTTT. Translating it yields CASSAGPSGGIRYF.

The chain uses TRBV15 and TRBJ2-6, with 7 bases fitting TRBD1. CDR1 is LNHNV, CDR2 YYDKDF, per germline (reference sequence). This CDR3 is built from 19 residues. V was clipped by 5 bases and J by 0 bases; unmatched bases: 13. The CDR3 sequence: CATSAPFRGRNSGANVLTF. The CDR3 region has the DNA TGTGCCACCAGCGCTCCGTTCAGGGGGAGAAACTCTGGGGCCAACGTCCTGACTTTC.

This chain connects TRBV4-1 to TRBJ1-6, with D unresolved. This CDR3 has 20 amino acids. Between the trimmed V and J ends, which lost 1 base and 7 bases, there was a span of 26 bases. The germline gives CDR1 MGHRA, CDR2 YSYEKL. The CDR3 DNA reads TGCGCCAGCAGCCAAGCCCGGGTCGGACTCAGCAAGGAGAGGAATTCACCCCTCCACTTT. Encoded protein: CASSQARVGLSKERNSPLHF.

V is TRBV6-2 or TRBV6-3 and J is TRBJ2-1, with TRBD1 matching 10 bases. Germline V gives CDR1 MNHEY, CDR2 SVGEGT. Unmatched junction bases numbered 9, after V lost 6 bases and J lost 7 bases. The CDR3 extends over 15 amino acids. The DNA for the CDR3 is TGTGCCAGCAGCCGAGCCGGGACAGGGGAGAATGAGCAGTTCTTC. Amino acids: CASSRAGTGENEQFF.

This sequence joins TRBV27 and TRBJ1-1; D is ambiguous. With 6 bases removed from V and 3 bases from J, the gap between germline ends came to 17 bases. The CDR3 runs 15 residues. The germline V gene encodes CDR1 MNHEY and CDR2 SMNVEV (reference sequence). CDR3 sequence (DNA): TGTGCCAGCAGCATTCGGGGAGGGTTACACACTGAAGCTTTCTTT. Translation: CASSIRGGLHTEAFF.

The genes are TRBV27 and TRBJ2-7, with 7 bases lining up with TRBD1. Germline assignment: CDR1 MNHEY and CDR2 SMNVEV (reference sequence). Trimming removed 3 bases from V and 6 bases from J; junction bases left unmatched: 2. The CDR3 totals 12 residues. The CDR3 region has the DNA TGTGCCAGCAGTTTCAGACAGGGCGAGCAGTACTTC. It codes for CASSFRQGEQYF.

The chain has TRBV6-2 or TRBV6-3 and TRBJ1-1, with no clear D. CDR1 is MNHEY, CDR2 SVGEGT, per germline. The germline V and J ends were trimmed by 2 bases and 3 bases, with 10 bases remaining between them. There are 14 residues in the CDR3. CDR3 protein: CASSYGPRDTEAFF. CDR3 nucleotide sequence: TGTGCCAGCAGTTACGGCCCTAGAGACACTGAAGCTTTCTTT.

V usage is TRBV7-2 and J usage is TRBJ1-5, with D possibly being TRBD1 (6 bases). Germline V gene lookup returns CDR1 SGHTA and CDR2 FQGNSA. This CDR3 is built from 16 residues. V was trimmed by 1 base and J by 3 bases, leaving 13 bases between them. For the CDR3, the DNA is TGTGCCAGCAGCTTAGGGGGGCCGCAGCTCAATCAGCCCCAGCATTTT. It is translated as CASSLGGPQLNQPQHF.

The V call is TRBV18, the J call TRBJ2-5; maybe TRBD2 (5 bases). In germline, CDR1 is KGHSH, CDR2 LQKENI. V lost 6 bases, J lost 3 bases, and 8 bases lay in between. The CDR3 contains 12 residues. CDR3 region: CASSRAEETQYF. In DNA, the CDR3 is TGTGCCAGCTCGCGGGCCGAAGAGACCCAGTACTTC.

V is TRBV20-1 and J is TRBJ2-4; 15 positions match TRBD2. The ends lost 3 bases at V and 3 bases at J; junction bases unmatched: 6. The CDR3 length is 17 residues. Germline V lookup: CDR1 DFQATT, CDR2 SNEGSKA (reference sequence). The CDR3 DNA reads TGCAGTGCTAGTGGGACTAGCGGGGGGAATGGCAAAAACATTCAGTACTTC. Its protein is CSASGTSGGNGKNIQYF.

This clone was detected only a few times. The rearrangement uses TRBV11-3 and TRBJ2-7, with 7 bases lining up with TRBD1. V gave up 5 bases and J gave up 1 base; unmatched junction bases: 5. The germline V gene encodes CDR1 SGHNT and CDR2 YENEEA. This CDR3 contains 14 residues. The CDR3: CASSAGDSSYEQYF. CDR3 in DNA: TGTGCCAGCAGCGCCGGGGACAGTTCCTACGAGCAGTACTTC.

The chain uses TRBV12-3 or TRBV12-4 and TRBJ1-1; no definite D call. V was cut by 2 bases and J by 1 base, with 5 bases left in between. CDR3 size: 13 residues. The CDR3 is CASSLTRNTEAFF. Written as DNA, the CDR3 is TGTGCCAGCAGTTTAACCAGGAACACTGAAGCTTTCTTT.

The CDR3 region is CAISGSQGGSGYTF. CDR3 in DNA: TGTGCCATCAGTGGAAGTCAGGGGGGAAGTGGCTACACCTTC. The chain employs TRBV10-3 and TRBJ1-2; 7 bases map to TRBD1. The CDR3 consists of 14 residues. The germline V gene has CDR1 ENHRY and CDR2 SYGVKD. V shed 4 bases and J 7 bases; nucleotides not matched to a gene: 9.

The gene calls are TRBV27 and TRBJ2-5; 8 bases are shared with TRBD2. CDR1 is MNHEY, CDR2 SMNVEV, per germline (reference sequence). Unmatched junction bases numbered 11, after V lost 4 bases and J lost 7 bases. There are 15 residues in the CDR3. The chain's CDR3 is CASSSSLAAAGTQYF. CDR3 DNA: TGTGCCAGCAGTTCGTCACTAGCGGCCGCTGGGACCCAGTACTTC.

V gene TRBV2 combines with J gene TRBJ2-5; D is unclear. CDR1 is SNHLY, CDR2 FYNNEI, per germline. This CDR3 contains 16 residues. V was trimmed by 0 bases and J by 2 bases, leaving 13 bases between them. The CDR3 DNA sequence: TGTGCCAGCAGTGAAGCGCTATCCAGGCTTCAAGAGACCCAGTACTTC. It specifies CASSEALSRLQETQYF.

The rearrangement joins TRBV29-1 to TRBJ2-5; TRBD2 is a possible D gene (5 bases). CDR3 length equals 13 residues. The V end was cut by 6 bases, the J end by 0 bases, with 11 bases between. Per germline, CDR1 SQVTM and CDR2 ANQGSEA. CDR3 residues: CSVASLDQETQYF. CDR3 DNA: TGCAGCGTCGCTAGCTTGGACCAAGAGACCCAGTACTTC.

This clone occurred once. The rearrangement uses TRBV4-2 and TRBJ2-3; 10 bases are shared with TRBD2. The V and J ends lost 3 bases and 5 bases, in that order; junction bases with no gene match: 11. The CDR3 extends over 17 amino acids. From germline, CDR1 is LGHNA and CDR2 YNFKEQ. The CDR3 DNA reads TGTGCCAGCAGCCAGCGCGGCCTAGCGGGGGCTGTAGATACGCAGTATTTT. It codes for CASSQRGLAGAVDTQYF.

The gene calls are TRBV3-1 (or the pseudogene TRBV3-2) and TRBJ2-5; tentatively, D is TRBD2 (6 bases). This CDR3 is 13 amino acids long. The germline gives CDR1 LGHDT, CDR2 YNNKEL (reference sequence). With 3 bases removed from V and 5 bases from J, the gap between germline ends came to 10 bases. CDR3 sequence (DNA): TGTGCCAGCAGCCAGACTAGTCTGGAGACCCAGTACTTC. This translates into CASSQTSLETQYF.

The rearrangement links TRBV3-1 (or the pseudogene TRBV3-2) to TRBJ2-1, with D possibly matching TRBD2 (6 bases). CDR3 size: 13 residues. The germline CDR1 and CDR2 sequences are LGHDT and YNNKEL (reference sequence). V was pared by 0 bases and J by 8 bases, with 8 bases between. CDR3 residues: CASSQEWGDEQFF. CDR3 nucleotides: TGTGCCAGCAGCCAAGAATGGGGGGATGAGCAGTTCTTC.

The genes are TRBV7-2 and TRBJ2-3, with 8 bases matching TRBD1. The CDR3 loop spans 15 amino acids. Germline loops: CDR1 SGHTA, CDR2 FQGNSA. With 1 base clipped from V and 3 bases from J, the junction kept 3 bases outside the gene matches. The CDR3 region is CASSLVDRGTDTQYF. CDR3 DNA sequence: TGTGCCAGCAGCTTAGTAGACAGGGGAACAGATACGCAGTATTTT.

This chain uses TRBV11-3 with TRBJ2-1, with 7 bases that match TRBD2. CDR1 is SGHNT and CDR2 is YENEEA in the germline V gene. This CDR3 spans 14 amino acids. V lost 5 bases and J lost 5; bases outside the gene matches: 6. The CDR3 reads CASSPQAGDNEQFF. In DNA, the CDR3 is TGTGCCAGCAGCCCACAGGCGGGGGACAATGAGCAGTTCTTC.